This T cell receptor beta chain was identified in a study of cytomegalovirus exposure and HLA in healthy donors. Study-wide results and limits: Some public TCRs appeared in many individuals, while most sequences were rare.

Both 60 Vbeta primers and 13 Jbeta primers went into the PCR. Data came from immunoSEQ multiplex PCR; TCRdb stores just in-frame clones and leaves some out. The repertoire holds 130,000 to 150,000 clones, with under 80% as singletons. This clone was observed a single time. Its antigen is unidentified. Material for sequencing was PBMCs. The sequence was collected from a woman aged 45-59 years in good health and CMV-seropositive.

CDR3 coding DNA: TGTGCCATCAGGCCAACAGAAAACACCGGGGAGCTGTTTTTT. Translated: CAIRPTENTGELFF. The chain couples TRBV10-3 to TRBJ2-2; D remains unclear. CDR3 length equals 14 residues. V was cut by 6 bases and J by 2 bases, with 10 bases left in between. Germline values: CDR1 ENHRY, CDR2 SYGVKD.